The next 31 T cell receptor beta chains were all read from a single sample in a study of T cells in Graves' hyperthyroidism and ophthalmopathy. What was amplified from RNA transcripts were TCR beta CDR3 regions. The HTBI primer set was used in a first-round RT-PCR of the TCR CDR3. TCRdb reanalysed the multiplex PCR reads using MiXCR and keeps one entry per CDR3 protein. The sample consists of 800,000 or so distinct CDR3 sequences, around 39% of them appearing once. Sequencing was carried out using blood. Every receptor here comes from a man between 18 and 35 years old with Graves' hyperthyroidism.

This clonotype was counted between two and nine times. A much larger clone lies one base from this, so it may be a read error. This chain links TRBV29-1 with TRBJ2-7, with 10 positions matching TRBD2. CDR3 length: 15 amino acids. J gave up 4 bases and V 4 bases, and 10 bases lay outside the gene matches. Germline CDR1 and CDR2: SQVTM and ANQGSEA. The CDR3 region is CSVAKPGLAPYEQYF. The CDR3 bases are TGCAGCGTTGCCAAGCCGGGACTAGCGCCATACGAGCAGTACTTC.

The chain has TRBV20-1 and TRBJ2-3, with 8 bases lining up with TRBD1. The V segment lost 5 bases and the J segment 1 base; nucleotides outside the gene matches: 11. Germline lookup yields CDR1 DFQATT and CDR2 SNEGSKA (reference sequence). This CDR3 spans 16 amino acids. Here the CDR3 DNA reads TGCAGTGCTCCAAGTTTAGCAGGGGGCGGCACAGATACGCAGTATTTT. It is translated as CSAPSLAGGGTDTQYF.

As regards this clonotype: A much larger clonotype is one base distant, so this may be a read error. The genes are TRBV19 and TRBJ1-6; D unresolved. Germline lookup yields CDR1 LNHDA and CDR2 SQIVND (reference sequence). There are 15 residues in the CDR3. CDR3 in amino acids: CVPVGGSRYNSPLHF. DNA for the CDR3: TGTGTCCCAGTCGGAGGTTCTCGGTATAATTCACCCCTCCACTTT.

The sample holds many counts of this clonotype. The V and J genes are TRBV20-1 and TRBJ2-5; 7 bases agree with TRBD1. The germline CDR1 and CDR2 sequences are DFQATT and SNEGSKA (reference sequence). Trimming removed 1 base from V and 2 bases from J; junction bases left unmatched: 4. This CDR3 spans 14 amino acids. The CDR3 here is CSARGLGQQETQYF. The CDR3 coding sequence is TGCAGTGCTAGAGGCCTGGGACAGCAAGAGACCCAGTACTTC.

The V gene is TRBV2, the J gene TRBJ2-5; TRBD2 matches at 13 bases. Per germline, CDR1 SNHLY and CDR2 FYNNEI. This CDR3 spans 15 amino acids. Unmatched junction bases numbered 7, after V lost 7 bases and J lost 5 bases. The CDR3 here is CASKPLAGGPETQYF. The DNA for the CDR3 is TGTGCCAGCAAACCACTAGCGGGAGGGCCCGAGACCCAGTACTTC.

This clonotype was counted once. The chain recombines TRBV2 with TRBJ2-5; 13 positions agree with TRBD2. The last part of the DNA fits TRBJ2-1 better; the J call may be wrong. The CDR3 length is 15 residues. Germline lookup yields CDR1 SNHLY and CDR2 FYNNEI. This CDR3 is CASSTSGRARNEQFF. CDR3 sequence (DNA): TGTGCCAGCAGTACTAGCGGGAGGGCCAGGAATGAGCAGTTCTTC.

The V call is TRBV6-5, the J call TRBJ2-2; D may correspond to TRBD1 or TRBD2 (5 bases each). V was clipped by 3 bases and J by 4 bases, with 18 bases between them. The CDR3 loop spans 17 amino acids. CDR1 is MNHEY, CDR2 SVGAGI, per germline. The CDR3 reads CASSYLRVGLGTGELFF. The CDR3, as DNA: TGTGCCAGCAGTTATCTCAGGGTAGGACTCGGCACCGGGGAGCTGTTTTTT.

CDR3 coding DNA: TGCAGTGCCTTCAATCCAGGAGAGGGCGAGCAGTACTTC. It is translated as CSAFNPGEGEQYF. V usage is TRBV20-1 and J usage is TRBJ2-7; possibly TRBD2 for D (5 bases). The length of the CDR3 is 13 residues. Germline V CDR1 and CDR2: DFQATT, SNEGSKA (reference sequence). Trimming left V 6 bases short and J 6 bases short, with 18 bases between.

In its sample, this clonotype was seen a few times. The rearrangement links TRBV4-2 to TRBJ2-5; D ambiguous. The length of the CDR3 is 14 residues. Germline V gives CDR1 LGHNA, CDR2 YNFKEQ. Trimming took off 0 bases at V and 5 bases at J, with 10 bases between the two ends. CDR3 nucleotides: TGTGCCAGCAGCCAAGACGGTGGTTGGGAGACCCAGTACTTC. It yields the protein CASSQDGGWETQYF.

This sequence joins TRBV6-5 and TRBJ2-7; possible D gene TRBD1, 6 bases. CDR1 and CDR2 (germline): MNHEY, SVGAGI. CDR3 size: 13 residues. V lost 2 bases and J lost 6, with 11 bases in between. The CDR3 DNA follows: TGTGCCAGCAGTTACAGGGACACCCTCGAGCAGTACTTC. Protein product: CASSYRDTLEQYF.

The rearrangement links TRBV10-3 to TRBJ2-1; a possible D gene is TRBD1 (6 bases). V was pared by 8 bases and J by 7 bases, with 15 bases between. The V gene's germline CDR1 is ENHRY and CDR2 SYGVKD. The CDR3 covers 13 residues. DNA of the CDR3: TGTGCCATCGGCCCCGCAGGGGCAAATGAGCAGTTCTTC. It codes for CAIGPAGANEQFF.

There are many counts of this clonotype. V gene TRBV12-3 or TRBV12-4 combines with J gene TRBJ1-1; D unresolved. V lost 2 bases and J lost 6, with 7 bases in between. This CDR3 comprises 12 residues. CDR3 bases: TGTGCCAGCAGTTTAAGGGCCCCTGAAGCTTTCTTT. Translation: CASSLRAPEAFF.

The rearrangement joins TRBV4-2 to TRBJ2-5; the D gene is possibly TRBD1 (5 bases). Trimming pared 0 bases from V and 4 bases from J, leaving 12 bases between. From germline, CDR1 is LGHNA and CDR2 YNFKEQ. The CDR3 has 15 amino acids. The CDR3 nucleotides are TGTGCCAGCAGCCAAGATATGACAGTAGCAGAGACCCAGTACTTC. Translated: CASSQDMTVAETQYF.

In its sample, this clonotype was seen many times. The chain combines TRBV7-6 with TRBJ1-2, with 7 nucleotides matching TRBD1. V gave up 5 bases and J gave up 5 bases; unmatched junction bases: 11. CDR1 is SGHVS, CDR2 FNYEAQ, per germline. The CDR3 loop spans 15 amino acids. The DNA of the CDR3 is TGTGCCAGCAGCCCCAGTATCGACAGGGATTATGGCTACACCTTC. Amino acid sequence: CASSPSIDRDYGYTF.

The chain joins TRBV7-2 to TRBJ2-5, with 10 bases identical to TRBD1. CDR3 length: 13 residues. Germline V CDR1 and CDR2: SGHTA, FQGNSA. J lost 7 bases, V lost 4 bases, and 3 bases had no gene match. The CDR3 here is CASSSDRGLTQYF. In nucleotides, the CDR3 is TGTGCCAGCAGCTCGGACAGGGGGTTGACCCAGTACTTC.

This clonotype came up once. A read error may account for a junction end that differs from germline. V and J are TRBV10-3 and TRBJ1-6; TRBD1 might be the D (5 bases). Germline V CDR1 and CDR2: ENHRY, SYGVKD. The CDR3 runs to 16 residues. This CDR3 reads CASSWHGTESNSPLHF. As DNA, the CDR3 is TGTGCCAGCAGTTGGCACGGGACGGAAAGTAATTCACCCCTCCACTTT.

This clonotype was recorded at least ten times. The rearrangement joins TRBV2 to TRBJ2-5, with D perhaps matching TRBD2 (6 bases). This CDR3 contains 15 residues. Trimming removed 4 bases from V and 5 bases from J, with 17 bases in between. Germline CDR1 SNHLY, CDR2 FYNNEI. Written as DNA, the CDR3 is TGTGCCAGCAGTGGCGGGATTCGGGGAGTTGAGACCCAGTACTTC. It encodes CASSGGIRGVETQYF.

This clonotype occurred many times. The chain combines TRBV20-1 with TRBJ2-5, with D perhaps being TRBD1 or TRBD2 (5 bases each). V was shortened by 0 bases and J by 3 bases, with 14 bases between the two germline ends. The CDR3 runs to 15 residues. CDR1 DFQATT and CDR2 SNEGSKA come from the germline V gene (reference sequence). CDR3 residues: CSARDGTEAKETQYF. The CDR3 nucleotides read TGCAGTGCTAGAGATGGGACGGAGGCCAAAGAGACCCAGTACTTC.

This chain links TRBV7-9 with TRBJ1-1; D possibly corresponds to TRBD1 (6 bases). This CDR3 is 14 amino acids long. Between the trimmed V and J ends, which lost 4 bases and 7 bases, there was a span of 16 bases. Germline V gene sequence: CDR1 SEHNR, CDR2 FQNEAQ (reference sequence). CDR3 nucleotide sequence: TGTGCCAGCAGCTACACCTCGAGGACAGTTGAAGCTTTCTTT. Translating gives CASSYTSRTVEAFF.

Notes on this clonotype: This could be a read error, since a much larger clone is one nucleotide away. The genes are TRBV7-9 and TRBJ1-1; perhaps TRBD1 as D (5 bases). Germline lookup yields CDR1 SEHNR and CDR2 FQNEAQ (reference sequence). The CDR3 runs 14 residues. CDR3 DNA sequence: TGTGCCAGCAGGCCAGGGAGGGGCGACACTGGAGCTTTCTTT. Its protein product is CASRPGRGDTGAFF.

The CDR3 coding sequence is TGTGCCAGCTCACCAACACCTAATTCACCCCTCCACTTT. Protein sequence: CASSPTPNSPLHF. The chain couples TRBV18 to TRBJ1-6; D gene unclear. This CDR3 is built from 13 residues. Trimming cost V 2 bases and J 6 bases, with 5 bases left between them. The germline CDR1 and CDR2 sequences are KGHSH and LQKENI.

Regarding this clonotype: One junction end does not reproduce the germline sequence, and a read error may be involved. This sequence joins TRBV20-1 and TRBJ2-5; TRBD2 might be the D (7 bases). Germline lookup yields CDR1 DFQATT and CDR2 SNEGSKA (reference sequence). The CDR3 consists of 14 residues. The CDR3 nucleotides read TGCAGTGCTAGAGATCCCGGGGGGCTAGAGCCCCAGTACTTC. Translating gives CSARDPGGLEPQYF.

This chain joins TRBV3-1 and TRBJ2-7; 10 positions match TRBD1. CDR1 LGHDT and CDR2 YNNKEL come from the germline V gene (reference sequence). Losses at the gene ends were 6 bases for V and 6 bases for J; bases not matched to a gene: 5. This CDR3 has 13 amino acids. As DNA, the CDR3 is TGTGCCAGCAGAGGGACAGGGGCAGGCGAGCAGTACTTC. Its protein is CASRGTGAGEQYF.

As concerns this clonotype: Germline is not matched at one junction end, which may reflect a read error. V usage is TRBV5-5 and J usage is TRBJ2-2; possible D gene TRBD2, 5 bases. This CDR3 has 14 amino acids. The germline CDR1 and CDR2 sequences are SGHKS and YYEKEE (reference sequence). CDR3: CASSSLGTPGELFF. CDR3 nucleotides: TGTGCCAGCAGCTCCCTCGGAACCCCCGGGGAGTTGTTTTTT.

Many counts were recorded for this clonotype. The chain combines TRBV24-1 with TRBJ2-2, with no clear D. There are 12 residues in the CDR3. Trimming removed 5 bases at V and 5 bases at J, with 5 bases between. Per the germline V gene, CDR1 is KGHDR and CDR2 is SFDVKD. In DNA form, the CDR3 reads TGTGCCACCAGTGTACATACCGGGGAGCTGTTTTTT. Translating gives CATSVHTGELFF.

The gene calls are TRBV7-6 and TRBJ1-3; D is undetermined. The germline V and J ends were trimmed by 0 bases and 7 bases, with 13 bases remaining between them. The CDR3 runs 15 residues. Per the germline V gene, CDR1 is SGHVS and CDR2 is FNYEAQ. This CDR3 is CASSLAPWGGNTIYF. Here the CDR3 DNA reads TGTGCCAGCAGCTTAGCGCCCTGGGGTGGGAACACCATATATTTT.

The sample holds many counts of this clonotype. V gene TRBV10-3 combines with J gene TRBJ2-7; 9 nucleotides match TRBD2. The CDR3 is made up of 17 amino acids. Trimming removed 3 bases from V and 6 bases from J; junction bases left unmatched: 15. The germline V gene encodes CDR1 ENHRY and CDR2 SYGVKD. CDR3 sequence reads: CAISDGASGARVAEQYF. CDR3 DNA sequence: TGTGCCATCAGTGATGGGGCTAGCGGGGCTCGTGTGGCCGAGCAGTACTTC.

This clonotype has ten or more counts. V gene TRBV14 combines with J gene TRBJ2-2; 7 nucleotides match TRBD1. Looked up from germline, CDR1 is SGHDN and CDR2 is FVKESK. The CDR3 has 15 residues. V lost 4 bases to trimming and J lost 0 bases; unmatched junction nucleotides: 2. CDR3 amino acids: CASSPTGTNTGELFF. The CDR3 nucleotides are TGTGCCAGCAGCCCGACAGGGACGAACACCGGGGAGCTGTTTTTT.

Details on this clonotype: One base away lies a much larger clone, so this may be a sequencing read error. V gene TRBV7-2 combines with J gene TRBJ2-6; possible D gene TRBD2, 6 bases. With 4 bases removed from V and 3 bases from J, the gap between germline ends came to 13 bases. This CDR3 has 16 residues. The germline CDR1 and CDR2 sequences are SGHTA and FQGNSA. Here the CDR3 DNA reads TGTGCCAGCAGCTCAGTCGCGGGAAATGGGGCCAACGTCCTGACTTTC. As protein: CASSSVAGNGANVLTF.

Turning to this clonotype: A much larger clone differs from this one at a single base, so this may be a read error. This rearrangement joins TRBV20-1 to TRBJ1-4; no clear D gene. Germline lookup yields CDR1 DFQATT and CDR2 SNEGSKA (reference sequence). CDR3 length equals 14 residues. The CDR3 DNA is TGCTGTGCTAGAGATCCGAGGTTGGATGAAAAACTGTTTTTT. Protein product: CCARDPRLDEKLFF.

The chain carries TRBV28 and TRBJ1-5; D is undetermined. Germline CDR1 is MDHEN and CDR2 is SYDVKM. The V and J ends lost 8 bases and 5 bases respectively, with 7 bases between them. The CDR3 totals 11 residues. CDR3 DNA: TGTGCCAGCCTACAAGATCAGCCCCAGCATTTT. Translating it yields CASLQDQPQHF.